The 16 T cell receptor beta chains below all came from one sample that was sequenced in a study of T cells in Graves' hyperthyroidism and ophthalmopathy. Template material for amplifying TCR beta CDR3 regions consisted of RNA transcripts. A set of HTBI primers served as the primers for a first-round RT-PCR of the TCR CDR3. In TCRdb, the multiplex PCR reads were re-called with MiXCR into one record per CDR3 protein. The sample contains about 560,000 distinct CDR3 sequences, roughly 15% of which appear only once. The specimen sequenced was blood. The receptors here all came from a middle-aged woman with Graves' hyperthyroidism.

The sample holds many counts of this clonotype. The chain couples TRBV20-1 to TRBJ2-1, with 9 bases matching TRBD2. CDR1 and CDR2 from the germline V gene are DFQATT and SNEGSKA (reference sequence). V gave up 0 bases and J gave up 4 bases; unmatched junction bases: 16. CDR3 length: 19 amino acids. The CDR3 nucleotides read TGCAGTGCTAGAGATGTCGCGGCGGGAGGGCCTCTTCCTTACAATGAGCAGTTCTTC. As protein: CSARDVAAGGPLPYNEQFF.

The rearrangement links TRBV30 to TRBJ2-1, with 13 nucleotides matching TRBD2. The germline CDR1 and CDR2 sequences are GTSNPN and SVGIG (reference sequence). CDR3 length: 12 residues. V was clipped by 3 bases and J by 10 bases; unmatched bases: 0. In nucleotides, the CDR3 is TGTGCCTGGAGGGGACTAGCGGGGGAGCAGTTCTTC. Amino acids: CAWRGLAGEQFF.

This clonotype was counted at least ten times. The gene calls are TRBV5-1 and TRBJ2-7, with 7 positions matching TRBD1. The CDR3 runs to 13 residues. Germline CDR1 is SGHRS and CDR2 is YFSETQ. V shed 4 bases and J 4 bases; nucleotides not matched to a gene: 5. Here the CDR3 reads CASSETGVYEQYF. The CDR3 DNA sequence: TGCGCCAGCAGCGAAACAGGGGTATACGAGCAGTACTTC.

This clonotype was seen repeatedly, ten times or more. V gene TRBV27 combines with J gene TRBJ2-1; D is ambiguous. V lost 3 bases and J lost 7, with 4 bases in between. Looked up from germline, CDR1 is MNHEY and CDR2 is SMNVEV (reference sequence). The CDR3 length is 11 residues. The CDR3 sequence is CASSLGNEQFF. The CDR3 coding sequence is TGTGCCAGCAGTTTGGGTAATGAGCAGTTCTTC.

This clonotype was observed many times. This chain connects TRBV28 to TRBJ2-1, with TRBD1 matching 7 bases. The CDR3 contains 13 residues. Germline-derived CDR1 and CDR2 are MDHEN and SYDVKM. V lost 7 bases and J lost 4; bases outside the gene matches: 4. The CDR3 loop is CASNPTGYNEQFF. In nucleotides, the CDR3 is TGTGCCAGCAACCCGACAGGGTACAATGAGCAGTTCTTC.

The chain recombines TRBV9 with TRBJ2-7, with TRBD2 matching 8 bases. The V gene's germline CDR1 is SGDLS and CDR2 YYNGEE. This CDR3 is built from 15 residues. Losses at the gene ends were 0 bases for V and 5 bases for J; bases not matched to a gene: 7. The CDR3 spells CASSVGNSGMDEQYF. Here the CDR3 DNA reads TGTGCCAGCAGCGTAGGGAATAGCGGGATGGACGAGCAGTACTTC.

This clonotype was recorded at least ten times. This chain connects TRBV5-1 to TRBJ1-1; D perhaps matches TRBD1 (6 bases). CDR1 is SGHRS and CDR2 is YFSETQ in the germline V gene. V lost 3 bases and J lost 5, with 14 bases in between. The CDR3 is 14 amino acids. In DNA form, the CDR3 reads TGCGCCAGCAGCTGGGGGGGCGAGGGAACTGAAGCTTTCTTT. This codes for CASSWGGEGTEAFF.

The V and J genes are TRBV7-2 and TRBJ2-7; either TRBD1 or TRBD2 may fit D (6 bases each). The CDR3 has 13 residues. Germline V gene lookup returns CDR1 SGHTA and CDR2 FQGNSA. V gave up 4 bases and J gave up 7 bases, with 14 bases separating them. The chain's CDR3 is CASSWGADGEQYF. Written as DNA, the CDR3 is TGTGCCAGCAGCTGGGGGGCGGACGGGGAGCAGTACTTC.

There are a few counts of this clonotype. The chain employs TRBV29-1 and TRBJ1-2; TRBD1 matches 7 bases. Unmatched junction bases numbered 9, after V lost 6 bases and J lost 8 bases. The germline CDR1 and CDR2 sequences are SQVTM and ANQGSEA. The CDR3 runs 12 residues. The CDR3, as DNA: TGCAGCGTAGACCGACAGGGTGGAGGCTACACCTTC. Residues: CSVDRQGGGYTF.

V usage is TRBV7-2 and J usage is TRBJ2-1; maybe TRBD1 (6 bases). Germline assignment: CDR1 SGHTA and CDR2 FQGNSA. Trimming removed 5 bases from V and 1 base from J, with 15 bases in between. This CDR3 comprises 16 residues. CDR3 coding DNA: TGTGCCAGCAGCCCCGGCCCCGGGACATCCTACAATGAGCAGTTCTTC. As protein: CASSPGPGTSYNEQFF.

This clonotype has a handful of counts. The CDR3 protein is CASSPLRYADEKLFF. DNA of the CDR3: TGTGCCAGCTCACCACTTAGATACGCGGATGAAAAACTGTTTTTT. V is TRBV18 and J is TRBJ1-4; D remains unclear. Trimming shortened V by 1 base and J by 6 bases, and 12 bases separated the two germline ends. The CDR3 consists of 15 residues. In germline, CDR1 is KGHSH, CDR2 LQKENI.

At least ten counts were recorded for this clonotype. CDR3 DNA: TGTGCCACCAGTGATTGGAGGACAGGGCCCCATGGTGAGCAGTTCTTC. Translated: CATSDWRTGPHGEQFF. The rearrangement uses TRBV24-1 and TRBJ2-1, with 8 nucleotides matching TRBD1. J was trimmed by 9 bases and V by 2 bases; bases with no gene match: 11. This CDR3 contains 16 residues. Germline V gene sequence: CDR1 KGHDR, CDR2 SFDVKD.

The rearrangement links TRBV2 to TRBJ1-4; D possibly corresponds to TRBD1 (6 bases). This CDR3 region has 15 residues. The germline V gene has CDR1 SNHLY and CDR2 FYNNEI. The ends were cut back, 2 bases at V and 1 base at J, with 8 bases in the middle. In DNA, the CDR3 is TGTGCCAGCAGTGAATCCAGGGGAACTAATGAAAAACTGTTTTTT. Its translation: CASSESRGTNEKLFF. Full variable domain (remainder filled in from reference TRBV2 and TRBJ1-4): EPEVTQTPSHQVTQMGQEVILRCVPISNHLYFYWYRQILGQKVEFLVSFYNNEISEKSEIFDDQFSVERPDGSNFTLKIRSTKLEDSAMYFCASSESRGTNEKLFFGSGTQLSVL.

The chain carries TRBV6-1 and TRBJ2-1, with TRBD2 matching over 13 bases. J gave up 9 bases and V 6 bases, and 8 bases lay outside the gene matches. The germline CDR1 and CDR2 sequences are MNHNS and SASEGT. The CDR3 runs 15 residues. Written as DNA, the CDR3 is TGTGCCAGCAGGGAAATACTAGCGGGAGGGTTTGAGCAGTTCTTC. Amino acids: CASREILAGGFEQFF.

In its sample, this clonotype was seen many times. The V and J genes are TRBV7-2 and TRBJ2-3, with D perhaps matching TRBD2 (5 bases). The CDR3 has 16 residues. Germline V gene data show CDR1 as SGHTA and CDR2 as FQGNSA. The germline V and J ends were trimmed by 1 base and 0 bases, with 11 bases remaining between them. Here the CDR3 reads CASSLGGSRSTDTQYF. CDR3 nucleotide sequence: TGTGCCAGCAGCTTAGGAGGGTCAAGAAGCACAGATACGCAGTATTTT.

This clonotype has only a few counts. The chain has TRBV6-1 and TRBJ2-5; D perhaps matches TRBD2 (5 bases). CDR1 is MNHNS, CDR2 SASEGT, per germline. The CDR3 is 13 residues long. V lost 2 bases and J lost 1, with 5 bases in between. CDR3 residues: CASSELAQETQYF. DNA of the CDR3: TGTGCCAGCAGTGAACTAGCCCAAGAGACCCAGTACTTC.